The 20 T cell receptor beta chains below come from one sample, sequenced in a study of blood T cells in healthy people across ages. Together with a sample-barcoded 5' primer, a J-beta primer mix was included in a second PCR lasting roughly 6 to 12 cycles. TCRdb re-derived calls from the 5' RACE reads in MiXCR, one entry per CDR3 protein. The table lists fewer than 1,200,000 distinct CDR3 sequences, around 27% of them singletons, with 0.75% in the top ten. Another study also made use of these data, one on T cells of mothers and their children.

The source material was blood. The receptors were sampled from a girl aged 2 to 9 in good health.

This clonotype was counted only a few times. This sequence joins TRBV29-1 and TRBJ2-5; no definite D call. V was trimmed by 4 bases and J by 2 bases, leaving 8 bases between them. Looked up from germline, CDR1 is SQVTM and CDR2 is ANQGSEA. The CDR3 sequence is 12 residues long. The CDR3 DNA is TGCAGCGTTGTAATACATCAAGAGACCCAGTACTTC. Its protein is CSVVIHQETQYF.

The chain links TRBV29-1 to TRBJ2-5; no reliable D call. TRBJ2-1 explains the end of the DNA better; the J call may be wrong. There are 14 residues in the CDR3. The germline V gene encodes CDR1 SQVTM and CDR2 ANQGSEA. The DNA of the CDR3 is TGCAGCGTTCCCACTACCTCTAGGGCCAATGAGCAGTTCTTC. It specifies CSVPTTSRANEQFF.

This clonotype was counted at least ten times. The chain couples TRBV20-1 to TRBJ2-5; 7 bases agree with TRBD1. This CDR3 contains 13 residues. The germline gives CDR1 DFQATT, CDR2 SNEGSKA (reference sequence). V shed 6 bases and J 2 bases; nucleotides not matched to a gene: 6. As DNA, the CDR3 is TGCAGTGCCCTACAGGGGTTACAAGAGACCCAGTACTTC. As protein: CSALQGLQETQYF.

The V gene is TRBV6-1, the J gene TRBJ1-2, with 9 bases identical to TRBD1. The CDR3 is 16 amino acids. V was clipped by 3 bases and J by 4 bases; unmatched bases: 9. Germline CDR1 MNHNS, CDR2 SASEGT. CDR3 DNA: TGTGCCAGCAGTGAGCTCATGCGGACAGGGGTCTATGGCTACACCTTC. Amino acids: CASSELMRTGVYGYTF.

V usage is TRBV29-1 and J usage is TRBJ2-5; the D gene is possibly TRBD2 (6 bases). The J call is doubtful: the DNA matches TRBJ2-1 better. The CDR3 length is 14 residues. Germline values: CDR1 SQVTM, CDR2 ANQGSEA. CDR3 bases: TGCAGCGTTAACCGGGACTCACCCTACAATGAGCAGTTCTTC. As protein: CSVNRDSPYNEQFF.

The J gene is TRBJ1-5, the V gene TRBV6-2 or TRBV6-3; D ambiguous. CDR3 length equals 15 residues. CDR1 MNHEY and CDR2 SVGEGT come from the germline V gene. The V end was cut by 5 bases, the J end by 6 bases, with 17 bases between. The CDR3 sequence is CASSTDHPTSQPQHF. The CDR3 DNA reads as TGTGCCAGCAGTACGGACCACCCCACGTCTCAGCCCCAGCATTTT.

This clonotype occurred a few times. This rearrangement joins TRBV7-2 to TRBJ2-5; 8 bases line up with TRBD2. V gave up 2 bases and J gave up 4 bases; unmatched junction bases: 6. The CDR3 spans 15 residues. Germline V gene sequence: CDR1 SGHTA, CDR2 FQGNSA. In nucleotides, the CDR3 is TGTGCCAGCAGCTTACCGGTAGCGGGACTAGAGACCCAGTACTTC. Amino acids: CASSLPVAGLETQYF.

The table lists this clonotype with many counts. This CDR3 is CASSLETAINEKLFF. The CDR3 DNA reads TGCGCCAGCAGCCTGGAGACAGCCATTAATGAAAAACTGTTTTTT. The V and J genes are TRBV4-1 and TRBJ1-4; perhaps TRBD1 as D (5 bases). The CDR3 covers 15 residues. V shed 4 bases and J shed 4 bases, with 13 bases lying between them. CDR1 is MGHRA, CDR2 YSYEKL, per germline.

The V gene is TRBV15, the J gene TRBJ2-2, with D uncertain. The CDR3 consists of 13 residues. Germline CDR1 and CDR2: LNHNV and YYDKDF (reference sequence). Deletions cut 5 bases from V and 7 bases from J, with 11 bases between. The CDR3 DNA follows: TGTGCCACCAGCCTTGGCGACGTCGGGGAGCTGTTTTTT. Its translation: CATSLGDVGELFF.

This clonotype was observed a few times. The DNA for the CDR3 is TGTGCCAGCAGCTTAGAAGAGGGGCAGTTCTTC. Its translation: CASSLEEGQFF. The chain has TRBV7-9 and TRBJ2-1; possibly TRBD2 for D (5 bases). CDR1 SEHNR and CDR2 FQNEAQ come from the germline V gene (reference sequence). Trimming cost V 1 base and J 12 bases, with 7 bases left between them. The CDR3 sequence is 11 residues long. The whole variable domain, remainder taken from reference TRBV7-9 and TRBJ2-1, is DTGVSQNPRHKITKRGQNVTFRCDPISEHNRLYWYRQTLGQGPEFLTYFQNEAQLEKSRLLSDRFSAERPKGSFSTLEIQRTEQGDSAMYLCASSLEEGQFFGPGTRLTVL.

The genes are TRBV10-3 and TRBJ2-6, with D uncertain. Trimming removed 6 bases at V and 0 bases at J, with 6 bases between. Looked up from germline, CDR1 is ENHRY and CDR2 is SYGVKD. The CDR3 runs 14 residues. The CDR3 DNA follows: TGTGCCATCAGACCGTTCTCTGGGGCCAACGTCCTGACTTTC. Amino acid sequence: CAIRPFSGANVLTF.

This clonotype has a handful of counts. The chain employs TRBV5-1 and TRBJ2-5, with D tentatively TRBD1 (5 bases). Trimming took off 3 bases at V and 5 bases at J, with 14 bases between the two ends. The CDR3 is 14 amino acids. From germline, CDR1 is SGHRS and CDR2 YFSETQ. CDR3 in amino acids: CASSSTGPGETQYF. The DNA of the CDR3 is TGCGCCAGCAGCTCCACCGGGCCAGGGGAGACCCAGTACTTC.

This clonotype was counted a few times. The gene calls are TRBV5-1 and TRBJ2-5, with 7 positions matching TRBD1. V lost 4 bases to trimming and J lost 5 bases; unmatched junction nucleotides: 8. This CDR3 region has 14 residues. CDR1 is SGHRS, CDR2 YFSETQ, per germline. The CDR3 sequence: CASSIQGLEETQYF. The DNA for the CDR3 is TGCGCCAGCAGCATACAGGGGTTGGAGGAGACCCAGTACTTC.

The rearrangement joins TRBV29-1 to TRBJ2-7; 9 bases align to TRBD1. The CDR3 consists of 15 residues. Germline loops: CDR1 SQVTM, CDR2 ANQGSEA. V shed 6 bases and J 4 bases; nucleotides not matched to a gene: 13. Here the CDR3 reads CSVTGTGTFGYEQYF. For the CDR3, the DNA is TGCAGCGTAACCGGGACAGGGACCTTCGGGTACGAGCAGTACTTC.

The sample holds a few counts of this clonotype. This sequence joins TRBV29-1 and TRBJ2-1; D is undetermined. CDR3 length: 12 residues. The V end lost 6 bases, the J end lost 7 bases, and 13 bases lay between the germline ends. Germline CDR1 and CDR2: SQVTM and ANQGSEA. The CDR3 DNA is TGCAGCGTGGAAAGCCTAGAGAATGAGCAGTTCTTC. Translation: CSVESLENEQFF.

The rearrangement uses TRBV28 and TRBJ2-1; D might be TRBD1 or TRBD2, each matching 5 bases. The CDR3 spans 14 residues. V lost 1 base, J lost 12 bases, and 16 bases lay in between. Germline CDR1 MDHEN, CDR2 SYDVKM. CDR3 amino acids: CASSLSLGTLGQFF. The CDR3 DNA reads as TGTGCCAGCAGTTTATCCCTCGGGACCTTGGGGCAGTTCTTC.

V and J are TRBV12-3 or TRBV12-4 and TRBJ2-3, with D possibly being TRBD2 (7 bases). V was clipped by 2 bases and J by 8 bases, with 23 bases between them. The CDR3 length is 17 residues. In nucleotides, the CDR3 is TGTGCCAGCAGTTTATTGGTGGGGGGGGGCCTTAAGTTTACGCAGTATTTT. This sequence encodes CASSLLVGGGLKFTQYF.

This clonotype was recorded a few times. The rearrangement joins TRBV10-3 to TRBJ1-2, with a possible D match to TRBD1 (6 bases). In germline, CDR1 is ENHRY, CDR2 SYGVKD. V was cut by 7 bases and J by 4 bases, with 19 bases left in between. This CDR3 comprises 15 residues. The DNA of the CDR3 is TGTGCCATCACGCCCACGGACAGTCGGGGCTATGGCTACACCTTC. The encoded protein is CAITPTDSRGYGYTF.

V and J are TRBV7-8 and TRBJ2-3, with D possibly being TRBD1 (6 bases). The CDR3 extends over 16 amino acids. Trimming pared 1 base from V and 2 bases from J, leaving 13 bases between. Germline CDR1 and CDR2: SGHVS and FQNEAQ. CDR3 loop: CASSLDVGAATDTQYF. Here the CDR3 DNA reads TGTGCCAGCAGCTTAGATGTGGGGGCCGCCACAGATACGCAGTATTTT.

CDR3 in amino acids: CATSRAQTGGRNQPQHF. The DNA of the CDR3 is TGTGCCACCAGCAGAGCCCAGACAGGGGGAAGGAATCAGCCCCAGCATTTT. The chain joins TRBV15 to TRBJ1-5, with 9 bases that match TRBD1. The germline CDR1 and CDR2 sequences are LNHNV and YYDKDF (reference sequence). The CDR3 contains 17 residues. V dropped 1 base and J dropped 4; count of bases not matched to a gene: 8. Full variable domain (outside the CDR3, taken from reference TRBV15 and TRBJ1-5): DAMVIQNPRYQVTQFGKPVTLSCSQTLNHNVMYWYQQKSSQAPKLLFHYYDKDFNNEADTPDNFQSRRPNTSFCFLDIRSPGLGDTAMYLCATSRAQTGGRNQPQHFGDGTRLSIL.